This T cell receptor (beta chain) was profiled in a study of PD-1 blockade in classical Hodgkin lymphoma. Sequencing was performed with immunoSEQ multiplex PCR; in TCRdb, only in-frame clones are kept and a portion is missing. Of under 15,000 clones in the sample, about 88% were seen once. After removal of 3 bases from V and 5 bases from J, the junction contained 7 bases not matched to a gene. CDR1 is KGHSH and CDR2 is LQKENI in the germline V gene. CDR3 length: 16 amino acids. Time point here: cycle 4 day 1 (C4D1), after 5 to 7 weeks of nivolumab. After autologous stem cell transplantation all patients relapsed, and prior brentuximab vedotin exposure differed between cohorts. Using magnetic negative selection, the CD4+ T cells were separated out of thawed PBMCs.

The starting material was CD4+ T cells from blood, obtained before the fourth cycle of nivolumab. The chain employs TRBV18 and TRBJ2-2, with 9 bases aligning to TRBD1. The clonotype originates from a human donor with classical Hodgkin lymphoma. CDR3 in amino acids: CASSPSQQGATGELFF. The CDR3 region has the DNA TGTGCCAGCTCACCTTCACAACAGGGGGCTACCGGGGAGCTGTTTTTT.